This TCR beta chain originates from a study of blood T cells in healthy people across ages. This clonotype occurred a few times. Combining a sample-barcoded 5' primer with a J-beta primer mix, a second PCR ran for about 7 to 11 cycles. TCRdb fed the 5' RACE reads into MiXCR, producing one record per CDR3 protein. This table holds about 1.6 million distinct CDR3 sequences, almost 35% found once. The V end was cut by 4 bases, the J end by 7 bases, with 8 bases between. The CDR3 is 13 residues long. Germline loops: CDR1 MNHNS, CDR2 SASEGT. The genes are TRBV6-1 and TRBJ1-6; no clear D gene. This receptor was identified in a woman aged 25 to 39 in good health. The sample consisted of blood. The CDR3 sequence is CASSAKRNSPLHF. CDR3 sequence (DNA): TGTGCCAGCAGTGCCAAGAGAAATTCACCCCTCCACTTT.